This T cell receptor beta chain was sequenced for a study of Graves' ophthalmopathy and Graves' hyperthyroidism. General observations from the study: Cross-validated, the 13-signature model showed 87.88%/81.08% sensitivity/specificity, and 80%/75% in the test set. With 70.59% sensitivity and 72% to 85% specificity, the model predicted ophthalmopathy progression.

Clinical symptoms, serum thyroxine, TRAb, thyroid ultrasound and orbital computed tomography were relied on for diagnosis. On this clonotype itself: Its specificity is unknown.

The CDR3 consists of 16 residues. The germline V gene has CDR1 LGHNA and CDR2 YSLEER. Between the trimmed V and J ends, which lost 0 bases and 1 base, there was a span of 12 bases. Transcripts of RNA were the source for amplifying TCR beta CDR3 regions. The first-round RT-PCR employed HTBI primers together with the Qiagen OneStep RT-PCR kit. A multiplex PCR was then performed as the second round. TCRdb ran MiXCR on the multiplex PCR reads and lists one entry per CDR3 protein. This sample has some 750,000 distinct CDR3 sequences, with about 44% found just once. What was sequenced was peripheral blood. V and J are TRBV4-3 and TRBJ1-1, with D unresolved. This clonotype was sampled from an adult man with Graves' ophthalmopathy. The CDR3 protein is CASSQDRERGNTEAFF. CDR3 nucleotide sequence: TGCGCCAGCAGCCAAGATAGGGAACGTGGGAACACTGAAGCTTTCTTT.